This T cell receptor (beta chain) was recovered during a study of cytomegalovirus exposure and HLA in healthy donors. Study-level points and caveats: Most observed TCR sequences were rare, whereas some public TCRs were detected in many donors. Prediction of most subjects' HLA-A and HLA-B alleles by TCR beta sequences was reportedly accurate. According to reports, the classifier identified cytomegalovirus status with high specificity and sensitivity.

Primers included in the PCR were 60 Vbeta and 13 Jbeta primers. Per the authors' pipeline: In a later analysis, some 10 million of tens of millions of unique beta chains occurred in at least two donors. Produced via immunoSEQ multiplex PCR; TCRdb's table is partial and in-frame only. V, J and clone size are taken as reported in that table, and D and trimming were inferred from the DNA itself. The table shows roughly 110,000 clones, with about three quarters occurring only once. To note about this clone: As yet, its antigen is unknown.

This sequence was found in a woman aged 45-65 years in good health and CMV-seropositive. The specimen sequenced was PBMCs.

The CDR3 loop reads CASSIPGVSNQPQHF. CDR3 coding DNA: TGTGCCAGTAGTATACCAGGTGTTAGCAATCAGCCCCAGCATTTT. The chain has TRBV19 and TRBJ1-5; no firm D call. The CDR3 consists of 15 residues. The germline V and J ends were trimmed by 2 bases and 0 bases, with 8 bases remaining between them. Germline values: CDR1 LNHDA, CDR2 SQIVND (reference sequence).